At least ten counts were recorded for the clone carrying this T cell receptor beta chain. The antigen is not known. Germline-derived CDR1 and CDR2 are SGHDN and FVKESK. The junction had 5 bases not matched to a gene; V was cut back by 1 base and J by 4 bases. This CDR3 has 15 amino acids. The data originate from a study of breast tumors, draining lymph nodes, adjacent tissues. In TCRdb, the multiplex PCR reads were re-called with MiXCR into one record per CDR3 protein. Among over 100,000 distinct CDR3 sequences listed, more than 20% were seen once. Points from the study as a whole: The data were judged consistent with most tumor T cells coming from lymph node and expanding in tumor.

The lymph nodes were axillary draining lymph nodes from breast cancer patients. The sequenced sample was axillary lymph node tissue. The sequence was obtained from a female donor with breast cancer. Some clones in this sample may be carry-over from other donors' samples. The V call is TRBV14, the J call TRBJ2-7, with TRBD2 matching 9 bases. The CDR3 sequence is CASSQVGSGSYEQYF. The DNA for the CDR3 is TGTGCCAGCAGCCAAGTAGGTAGCGGGAGTTACGAGCAGTACTTC.